A single sample is the source of the 8 T cell receptor beta chains below, sequenced in a study of Graves' ophthalmopathy and Graves' hyperthyroidism. Scientists amplified the TCR beta CDR3 regions from RNA transcripts. HTBI primers primed a first-round RT-PCR, and a second-round multiplex PCR followed. TCRdb fed the multiplex PCR reads into MiXCR, producing one record per CDR3 protein. The sample yields about half a million distinct CDR3 sequences, approximately 15% seen once. Sample: blood. These receptors originate from a woman aged 30 to 39 with Graves' ophthalmopathy.

This chain joins TRBV7-6 and TRBJ2-2; unclear D gene. Between the trimmed V and J ends, which lost 4 bases and 5 bases, there was a span of 20 bases. This CDR3 comprises 17 residues. Per the germline V gene, CDR1 is SGHVS and CDR2 is FNYEAQ. DNA of the CDR3: TGTGCCAGCAGCTCCTCGGACCGGGTTGGAAGGACCGGGGAGCTGTTTTTT. Translation: CASSSSDRVGRTGELFF. The full variable domain, its missing parts supplied by reference TRBV7-6 and TRBJ2-2, is GAGVSQSPRYKVTKRGQDVALRCDPISGHVSLYWYRQALGQGPEFLTYFNYEAQQDKSGLPNDRFSAERPEGSISTLTIQRTEQRDSAMYRCASSSSDRVGRTGELFFGEGSRLTVL.

V gene TRBV30 combines with J gene TRBJ2-6; D is perhaps TRBD1 or TRBD2 (5 bases each). Trimming stripped 0 bases from V and 4 bases from J, with 10 bases between. CDR3 length: 15 residues. CDR1 and CDR2 (germline): GTSNPN, SVGIG (reference sequence). The DNA for the CDR3 is TGTGCCTGGAGTGTACGGGGACCCGGGGCCAACGTCCTGACTTTC. It encodes CAWSVRGPGANVLTF.

The table lists this clonotype with many counts. The rearrangement joins TRBV6-1 to TRBJ1-1; 7 bases are shared with TRBD1. The germline CDR1 and CDR2 sequences are MNHNS and SASEGT. The CDR3 totals 13 residues. V lost 4 bases, J lost 5 bases, and 4 bases stayed unmatched. DNA for the CDR3: TGTGCCAGCAGTGTTACAGGGGTGACTGAAGCTTTCTTT. It specifies CASSVTGVTEAFF.

This clonotype has ten or more counts. The V call is TRBV5-1, the J call TRBJ2-5, with TRBD2 identical over 9 bases. The trim removed 2 bases at V and 2 bases at J, leaving 4 bases unmatched. The length of the CDR3 is 15 residues. The V gene's germline CDR1 is SGHRS and CDR2 YFSETQ. The CDR3: CASSFTSGLQETQYF. The DNA for the CDR3 is TGCGCCAGCAGCTTCACTAGCGGGCTTCAAGAGACCCAGTACTTC.

This clonotype was counted many times. The chain joins TRBV28 to TRBJ1-1; D is unresolved. V dropped 3 bases and J dropped 3 bases, with 8 bases sitting between them. CDR1 and CDR2 from the germline V gene are MDHEN and SYDVKM. The CDR3 runs 13 residues. This CDR3 reads CASSFRLDTEAFF. The CDR3 nucleotides are TGTGCCAGCAGTTTTAGGCTGGACACTGAAGCTTTCTTT.

This clonotype was detected many times. This chain joins TRBV7-2 and TRBJ2-5; possibly TRBD1 or TRBD2 for D (5 bases each). The CDR3 has 13 amino acids. Deletions cut 5 bases from V and 4 bases from J, with 11 bases between. The germline V gene has CDR1 SGHTA and CDR2 FQGNSA. The CDR3 loop reads CASSGTNRETQYF. CDR3 sequence (DNA): TGTGCCAGCAGCGGGACCAACCGAGAGACCCAGTACTTC.

This clonotype has at least ten counts. This chain links TRBV6-1 with TRBJ1-2, with a tentative D call TRBD1 (5 bases). The CDR3 covers 13 residues. Germline V gene sequence: CDR1 MNHNS, CDR2 SASEGT. Trimming left V 5 bases short and J 2 bases short, with 9 bases between. This CDR3 reads CASSQDKNYGYTF. The CDR3 nucleotides are TGTGCCAGCAGTCAGGACAAAAACTATGGCTACACCTTC.

This clonotype was seen ten or more times. The chain is built from TRBV20-1 and TRBJ2-5; 7 nucleotides line up with TRBD2. V shed 4 bases, J shed 2 bases, and the junction held 10 bases outside the gene matches. This CDR3 is 15 amino acids long. The germline V gene encodes CDR1 DFQATT and CDR2 SNEGSKA (reference sequence). This CDR3 is CSATPPAGAQETQYF. The CDR3 coding sequence is TGCAGTGCTACGCCGCCCGCGGGAGCTCAAGAGACCCAGTACTTC.